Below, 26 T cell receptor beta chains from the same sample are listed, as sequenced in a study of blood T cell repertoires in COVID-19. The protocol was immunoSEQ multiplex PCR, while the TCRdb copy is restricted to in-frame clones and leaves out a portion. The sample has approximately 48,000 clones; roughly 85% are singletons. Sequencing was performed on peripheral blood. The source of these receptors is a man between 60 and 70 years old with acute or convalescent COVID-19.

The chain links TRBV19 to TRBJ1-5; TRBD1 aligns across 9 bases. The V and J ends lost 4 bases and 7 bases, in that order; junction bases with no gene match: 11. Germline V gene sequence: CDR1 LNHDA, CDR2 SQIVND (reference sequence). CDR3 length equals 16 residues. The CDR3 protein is CASSTVDRGRRQPQHF. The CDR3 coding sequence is TGTGCCAGTAGTACCGTGGACAGGGGTCGTCGGCAGCCCCAGCATTTT. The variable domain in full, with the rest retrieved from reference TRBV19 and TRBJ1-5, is DGGITQSPKYLFRKEGQNVTLSCEQNLNHDAMYWYRQDPGQGLRLIYYSQIVNDFQKGDIAEGYSVSREKKESFPLTVTSAQKNPTAFYLCASSTVDRGRRQPQHFGDGTRLSIL.

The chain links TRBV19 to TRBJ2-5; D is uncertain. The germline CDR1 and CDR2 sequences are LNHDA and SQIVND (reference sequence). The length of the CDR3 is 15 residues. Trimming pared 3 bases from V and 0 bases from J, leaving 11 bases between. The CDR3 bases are TGTGCCAGTAGTATTATACTGATGAACCAAGAGACCCAGTACTTC. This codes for CASSIILMNQETQYF.

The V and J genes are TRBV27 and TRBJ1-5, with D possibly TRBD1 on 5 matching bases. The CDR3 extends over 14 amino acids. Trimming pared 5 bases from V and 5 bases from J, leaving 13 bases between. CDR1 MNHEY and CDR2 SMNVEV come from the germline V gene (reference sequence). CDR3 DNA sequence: TGTGCCAGCAGTCGAGGCCGGGGGGATCAGCCCCAGCATTTT. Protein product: CASSRGRGDQPQHF.

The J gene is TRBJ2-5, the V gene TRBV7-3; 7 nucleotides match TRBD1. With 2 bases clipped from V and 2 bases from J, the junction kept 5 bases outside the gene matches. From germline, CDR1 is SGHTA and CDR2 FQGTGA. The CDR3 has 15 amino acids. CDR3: CASSLGTDSQETQYF. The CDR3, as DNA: TGTGCCAGCAGCTTAGGGACAGATTCACAAGAGACCCAGTACTTC.

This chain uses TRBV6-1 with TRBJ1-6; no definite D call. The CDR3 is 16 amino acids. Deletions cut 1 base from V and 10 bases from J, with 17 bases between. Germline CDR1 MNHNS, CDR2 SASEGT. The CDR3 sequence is CASSEGPGKLWSPLHF. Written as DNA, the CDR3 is TGTGCCAGCAGTGAAGGGCCTGGCAAGTTGTGGTCACCCCTCCACTTT.

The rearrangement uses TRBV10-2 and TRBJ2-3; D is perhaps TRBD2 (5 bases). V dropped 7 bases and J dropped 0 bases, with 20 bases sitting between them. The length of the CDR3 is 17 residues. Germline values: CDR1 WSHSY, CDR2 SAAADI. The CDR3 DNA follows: TGCGCCAGCACCCGACGGGCTCCAGCGGTAAGCACAGATACGCAGTATTTT. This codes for CASTRRAPAVSTDTQYF.

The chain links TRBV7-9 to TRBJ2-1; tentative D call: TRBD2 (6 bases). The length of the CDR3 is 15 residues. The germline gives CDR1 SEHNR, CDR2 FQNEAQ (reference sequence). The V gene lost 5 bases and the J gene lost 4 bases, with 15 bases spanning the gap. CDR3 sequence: CASSPEGRGYNEQFF. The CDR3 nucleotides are TGTGCCAGCAGCCCCGAGGGCCGGGGGTACAATGAGCAGTTCTTC.

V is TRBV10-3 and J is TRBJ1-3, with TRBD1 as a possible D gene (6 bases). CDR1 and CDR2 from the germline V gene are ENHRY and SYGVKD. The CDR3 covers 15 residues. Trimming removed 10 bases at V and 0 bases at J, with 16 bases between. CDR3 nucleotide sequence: TGTGCCACCGGGCGGGGGCAGAACTCTGGAAACACCATATATTTT. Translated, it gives CATGRGQNSGNTIYF.

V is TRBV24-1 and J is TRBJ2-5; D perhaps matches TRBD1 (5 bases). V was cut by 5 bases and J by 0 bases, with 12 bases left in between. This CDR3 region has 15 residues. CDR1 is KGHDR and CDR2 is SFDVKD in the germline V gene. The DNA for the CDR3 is TGTGCCACCAGTGGGTCAGGGCGATACCAAGAGACCCAGTACTTC. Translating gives CATSGSGRYQETQYF.

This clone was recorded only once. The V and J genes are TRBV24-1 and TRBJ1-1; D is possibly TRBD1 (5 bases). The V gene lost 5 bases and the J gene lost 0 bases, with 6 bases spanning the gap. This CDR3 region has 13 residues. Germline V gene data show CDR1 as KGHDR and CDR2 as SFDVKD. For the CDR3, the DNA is TGTGCCACCAGTGGACAGCTGAACACTGAAGCTTTCTTT. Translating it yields CATSGQLNTEAFF.

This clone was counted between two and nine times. This chain's CDR3 is CASSLQGANTEAFF. Here the CDR3 DNA reads TGTGCCAGCAGTCTACAGGGGGCGAACACTGAAGCTTTCTTT. The V gene is TRBV2, the J gene TRBJ1-1; TRBD1 agrees at 9 bases. CDR3 length: 14 residues. In germline, CDR1 is SNHLY, CDR2 FYNNEI. V shed 5 bases, J shed 1 base, and the junction held 2 bases outside the gene matches.

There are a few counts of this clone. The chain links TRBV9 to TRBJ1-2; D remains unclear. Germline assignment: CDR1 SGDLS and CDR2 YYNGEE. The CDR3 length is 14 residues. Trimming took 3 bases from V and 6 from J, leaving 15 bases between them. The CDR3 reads CASSASPFRDGYTF. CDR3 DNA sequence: TGTGCCAGCAGCGCCAGCCCGTTCCGGGATGGCTACACCTTC.

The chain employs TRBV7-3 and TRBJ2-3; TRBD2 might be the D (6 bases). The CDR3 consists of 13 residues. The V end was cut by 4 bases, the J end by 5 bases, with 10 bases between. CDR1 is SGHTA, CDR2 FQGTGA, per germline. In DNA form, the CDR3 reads TGTGCCAGCAGCTCGACTAGAGAAGATACGCAGTATTTT. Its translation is CASSSTREDTQYF.

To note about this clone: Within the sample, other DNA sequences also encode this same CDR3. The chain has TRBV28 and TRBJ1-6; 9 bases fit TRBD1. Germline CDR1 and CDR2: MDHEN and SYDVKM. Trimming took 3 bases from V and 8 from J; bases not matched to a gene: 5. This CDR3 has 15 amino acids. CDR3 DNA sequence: TGTGCCAGCAGTTTGCCTGACAGGGGGTATTCACCCCTCCACTTT. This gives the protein CASSLPDRGYSPLHF.

CDR3 loop: CASSLPSPGTGGNTIYF. DNA of the CDR3: TGTGCCAGCAGCTTACCCAGTCCCGGGACAGGGGGAAACACCATATATTTT. The rearrangement joins TRBV7-9 to TRBJ1-3; 9 bases map to TRBD1. V was pared by 2 bases and J by 4 bases, with 9 bases of the junction left unmatched. This CDR3 region has 17 residues. Germline-derived CDR1 and CDR2 are SEHNR and FQNEAQ (reference sequence).

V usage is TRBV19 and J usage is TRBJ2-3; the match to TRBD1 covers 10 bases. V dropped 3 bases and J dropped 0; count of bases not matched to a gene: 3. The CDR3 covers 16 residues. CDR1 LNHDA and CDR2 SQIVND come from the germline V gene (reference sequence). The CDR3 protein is CASSIRTGGSTDTQYF. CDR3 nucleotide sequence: TGTGCCAGTAGTATCCGGACAGGGGGGAGCACAGATACGCAGTATTTT.

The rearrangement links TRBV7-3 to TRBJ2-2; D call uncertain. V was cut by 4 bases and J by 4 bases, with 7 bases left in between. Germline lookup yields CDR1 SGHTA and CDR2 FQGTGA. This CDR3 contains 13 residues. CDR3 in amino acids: CASSSSSTGELFF. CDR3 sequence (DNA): TGTGCCAGCAGCTCCTCGAGCACCGGGGAGCTGTTTTTT.

CDR3 nucleotide sequence: TGTGCCAGCAGCTTTAGTGGCACCGGGGAGCTGTTTTTT. Its protein is CASSFSGTGELFF. The V and J genes are TRBV11-2 and TRBJ2-2; D not resolved. The germline V and J ends were trimmed by 3 bases and 4 bases, with 6 bases remaining between them. The CDR3 sequence is 13 residues long. Germline loops: CDR1 SGHAT, CDR2 FQNNGV.

CDR3 sequence (DNA): TGTGCCAGAAGCTTGGGGGACAGAGGTCGTCAGCCCCAGCATTTT. It specifies CARSLGDRGRQPQHF. The chain uses TRBV5-3 and TRBJ1-5; 7 nucleotides agree with TRBD1. TRBV5-3 is assigned to the ORF class and has an uncertain function. The trim removed 0 bases at V and 6 bases at J, leaving 6 bases unmatched. This CDR3 spans 15 amino acids.

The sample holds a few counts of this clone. The CDR3 DNA reads as TGCGCCAGCAGCCGCACCTCGACTAGTATCTACGAGCAGTACTTC. It yields the protein CASSRTSTSIYEQYF. The chain combines TRBV4-1 with TRBJ2-7; perhaps TRBD2 as D (6 bases). CDR1 is MGHRA and CDR2 is YSYEKL in the germline V gene. The length of the CDR3 is 15 residues. The V end was cut by 4 bases, the J end by 3 bases, with 16 bases between.

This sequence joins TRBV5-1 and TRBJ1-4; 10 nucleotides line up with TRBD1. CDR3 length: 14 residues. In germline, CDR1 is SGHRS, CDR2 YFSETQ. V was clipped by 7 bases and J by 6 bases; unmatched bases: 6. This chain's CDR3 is CASSSGTGDEKLFF. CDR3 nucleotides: TGCGCCAGCTCCTCCGGGACAGGGGATGAAAAACTGTTTTTT. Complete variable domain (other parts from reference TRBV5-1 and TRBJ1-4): KAGVTQTPRYLIKTRGQQVTLSCSPISGHRSVSWYQQTPGQGLQFLFEYFSETQRNKGNFPGRFSGRQFSNSRSEMNVSTLELGDSALYLCASSSGTGDEKLFFGSGTQLSVL.

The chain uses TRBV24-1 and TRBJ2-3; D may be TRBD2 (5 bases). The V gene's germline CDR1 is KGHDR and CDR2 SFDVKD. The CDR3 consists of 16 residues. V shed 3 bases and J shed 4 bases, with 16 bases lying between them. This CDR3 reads CATSDPMGSLADTQYF. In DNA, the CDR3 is TGTGCCACCAGTGATCCTATGGGGAGCCTCGCAGATACGCAGTATTTT.

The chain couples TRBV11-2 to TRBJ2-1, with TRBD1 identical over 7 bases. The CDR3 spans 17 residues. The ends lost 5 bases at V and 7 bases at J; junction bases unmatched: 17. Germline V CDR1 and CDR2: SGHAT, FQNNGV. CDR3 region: CASSPGPGGRVGNEQFF. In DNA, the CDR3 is TGTGCCAGCAGCCCGGGACCAGGGGGTCGGGTGGGGAATGAGCAGTTCTTC.

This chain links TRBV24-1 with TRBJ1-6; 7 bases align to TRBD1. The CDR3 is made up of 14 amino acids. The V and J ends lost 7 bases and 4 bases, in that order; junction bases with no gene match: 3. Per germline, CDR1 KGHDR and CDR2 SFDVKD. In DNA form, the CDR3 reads TGTGCCACCAGCAAGGGGGCATATAATTCACCCCTCCACTTT. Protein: CATSKGAYNSPLHF.

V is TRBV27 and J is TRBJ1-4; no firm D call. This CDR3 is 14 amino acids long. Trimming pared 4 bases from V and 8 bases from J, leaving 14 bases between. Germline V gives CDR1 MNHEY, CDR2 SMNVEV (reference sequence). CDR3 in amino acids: CASSSPGKVEKLFF. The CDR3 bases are TGTGCCAGCAGTTCTCCGGGGAAAGTGGAAAAACTGTTTTTT.

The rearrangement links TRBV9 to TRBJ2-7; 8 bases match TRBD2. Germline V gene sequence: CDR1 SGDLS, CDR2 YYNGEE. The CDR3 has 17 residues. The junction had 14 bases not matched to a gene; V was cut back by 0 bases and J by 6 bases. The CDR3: CASSVGVAGSAPSEQYF. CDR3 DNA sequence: TGTGCCAGCAGCGTAGGAGTAGCGGGATCCGCTCCCTCCGAGCAGTACTTC.